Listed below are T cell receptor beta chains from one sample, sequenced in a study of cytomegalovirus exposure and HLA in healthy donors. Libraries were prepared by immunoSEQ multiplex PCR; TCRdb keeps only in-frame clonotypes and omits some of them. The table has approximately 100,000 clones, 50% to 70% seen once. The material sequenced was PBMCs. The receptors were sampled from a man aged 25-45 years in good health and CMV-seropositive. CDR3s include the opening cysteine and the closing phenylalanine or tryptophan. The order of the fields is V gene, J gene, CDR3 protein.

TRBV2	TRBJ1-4	CASSGQASATNEKLFF
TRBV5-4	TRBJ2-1	CASSLGAGGYNEQFF
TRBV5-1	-	CASSFLAGNTYEQYF
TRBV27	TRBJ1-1	CASSLLGTGIAEAFF
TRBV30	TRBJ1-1	CAWSQVLGGAAFF
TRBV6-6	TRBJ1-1	CAGCRDRVSVGSEAFF
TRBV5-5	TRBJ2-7	CASSSLADEQYF
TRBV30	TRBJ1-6	CAWADGSSYNSPLHF
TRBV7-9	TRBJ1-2	CASSFDRNYGYTF
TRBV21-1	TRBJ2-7	CASRRTSGVLGYEQYF
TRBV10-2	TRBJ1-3	CASSDAPERNTIYF
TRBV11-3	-	CASSPGTAYEQYF
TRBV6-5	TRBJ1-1	CASSKPGQGAEAFF
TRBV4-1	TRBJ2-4	CASSQAGDIQYF
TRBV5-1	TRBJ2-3	CASSPPGLNTADTQYF
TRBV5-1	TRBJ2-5	CASSLGTGETQYF
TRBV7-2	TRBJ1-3	CASSLLESAGNTIYF
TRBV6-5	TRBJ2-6	CASSWGVSGANVLTF
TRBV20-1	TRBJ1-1	CSAPGDTEAFF
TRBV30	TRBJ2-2	CAWSRRLIANTGELFF
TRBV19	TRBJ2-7	CASSILGQGDIEQYF
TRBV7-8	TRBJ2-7	CASTRSRGVLSYAYEQYF
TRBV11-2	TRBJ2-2	CASSLVVGAGELFF
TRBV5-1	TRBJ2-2	CASRPGGLEATGELFF
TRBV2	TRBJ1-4	CASTAGSEKLFF
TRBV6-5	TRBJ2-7	CASSYRLAGGNYEQYF
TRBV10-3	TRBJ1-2	CAIQGGTGYGYTF
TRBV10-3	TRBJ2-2	CAISEASTGLRNRNTGELFF
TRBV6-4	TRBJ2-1	CASSLGQGYNEQFF
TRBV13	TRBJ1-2	CASSPGDYGYTF
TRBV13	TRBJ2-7	CASSHIRNSPYEQYF
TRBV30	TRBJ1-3	CAWGRRSQRNTIYF
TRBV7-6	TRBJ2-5	CASSLEAGDRGRRETQYF
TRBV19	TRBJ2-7	CASQNLRDGSYEQYF
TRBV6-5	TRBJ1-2	CASSYSRGQNYGYTF
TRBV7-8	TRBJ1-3	CASGARGAGNTIYF
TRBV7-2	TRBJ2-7	CASSLAGGATLVYEQYF
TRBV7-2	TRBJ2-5	CASSPELAGGQETQYF
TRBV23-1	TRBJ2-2	CASSHLCRSPGTGELFF
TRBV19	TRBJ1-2	CASSRSVNYGYTF
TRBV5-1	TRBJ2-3	CASSSGDSRSDTQYF